This TCR beta chain derives from a study of cytomegalovirus exposure and HLA in healthy donors. Study-wide findings and caveats: Researchers counted around 150 TCR beta chains as cytomegalovirus-associated.

About this clone itself: Its antigen remains unidentified.

The PCR employed 60 Vbeta primers together with 13 Jbeta primers. Assay used: immunoSEQ multiplex PCR; TCRdb lists only in-frame clones, some missing. This sample contains 200,000 to 250,000 clones. The CDR3 is 13 amino acids. V dropped 3 bases and J dropped 8; count of bases not matched to a gene: 3. Germline CDR1 is MDHEN and CDR2 is SYDVKM. The sequenced sample was PBMCs. This sequence joins TRBV28 and TRBJ1-2; 10 nucleotides line up with TRBD1. The TCR sequence derives from a woman in her thirties in good health and CMV-seropositive. CDR3 residues: CASSLGTGEGYTF. CDR3 DNA sequence: TGTGCCAGCAGTTTGGGGACAGGGGAGGGCTACACCTTC.